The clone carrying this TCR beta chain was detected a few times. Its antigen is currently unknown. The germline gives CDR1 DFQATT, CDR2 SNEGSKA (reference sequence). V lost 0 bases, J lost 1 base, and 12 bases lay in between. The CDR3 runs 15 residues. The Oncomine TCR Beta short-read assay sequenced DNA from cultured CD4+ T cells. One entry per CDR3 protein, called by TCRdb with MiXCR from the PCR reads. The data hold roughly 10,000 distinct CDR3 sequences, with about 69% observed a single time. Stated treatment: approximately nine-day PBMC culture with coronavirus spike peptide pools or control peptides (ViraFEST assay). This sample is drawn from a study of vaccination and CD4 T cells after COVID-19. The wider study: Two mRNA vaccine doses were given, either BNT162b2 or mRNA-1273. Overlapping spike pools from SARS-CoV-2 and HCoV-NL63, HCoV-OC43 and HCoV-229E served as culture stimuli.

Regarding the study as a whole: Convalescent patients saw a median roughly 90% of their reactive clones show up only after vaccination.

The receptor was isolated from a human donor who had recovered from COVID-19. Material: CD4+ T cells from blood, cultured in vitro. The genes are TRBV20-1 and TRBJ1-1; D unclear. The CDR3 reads CSARDRQKGNTEAFF. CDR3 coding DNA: TGCAGTGCTAGAGATAGGCAGAAGGGGAACACTGAAGCTTTCTTT.